The 3 T cell receptor beta chains presented below share a single source sample, sequenced in a study of cytomegalovirus exposure and HLA in healthy donors (TCRdb year 2017). Libraries were made using the immunoSEQ multiplex PCR assay. TCRdb stores this immuneACCESS table with in-frame sequences only. Part of the clones is absent; in the studies checked, under half of the shortfall reflects unresolved V genes, and no reason is known for the rest. Counted in this sample were some 100,000 clones; roughly 90% of them appeared once. The ten largest clones add up to roughly 2.2% of the sample. Sequencing input: PBMCs. Receptors originate from a woman younger than 30 in good health and CMV-seronegative.

The chain combines TRBV7-9 with TRBJ2-1, with 8 bases that match TRBD1. This CDR3 is built from 15 residues. V shed 5 bases and J 3 bases; nucleotides not matched to a gene: 6. Germline-derived CDR1 and CDR2 are SEHNR and FQNEAQ (reference sequence). CDR3: CASSPRQGRYNEQFF. CDR3 in DNA: TGTGCCAGCAGCCCCCGACAGGGGCGCTACAATGAGCAGTTCTTC.

The V and J genes are TRBV4-3 and TRBJ2-3, with D possibly matching TRBD1 (6 bases). CDR1 is LGHNA, CDR2 YSLEER, per germline. Trimming stripped 1 base from V and 4 bases from J, with 15 bases between. The CDR3 spans 16 residues. The CDR3 reads CASSQAGFAGADTQYF. The CDR3 bases are TGCGCCAGCAGCCAAGCAGGATTCGCAGGGGCAGATACGCAGTATTTT.

The chain employs TRBV19 and TRBJ2-1; 10 positions agree with TRBD2. J was trimmed by 9 bases and V by 3 bases; bases with no gene match: 11. The CDR3 loop spans 16 amino acids. Germline V gene sequence: CDR1 LNHDA, CDR2 SQIVND (reference sequence). The CDR3 bases are TGTGCCAGTAGTATGTCGGCTAGCGGGAGTTTAGGTGAGCAGTTCTTC. Residues: CASSMSASGSLGEQFF.